This T cell receptor (beta chain) was sequenced in a study of post-analysis software for immune sequencing data. Overall study results and limits: F-measure co-clustering was strong for batch-matched samples. In patients, TRBV5-6, TRBV5-1 and TRBV20-1 belonged to five TRBV segments found more frequently than in controls.

Regarding this clonotype: Its target is not known.

The library was made from cDNA and included unique molecular identifiers. TCRdb analysed the PCR reads with MiXCR anew, one entry per CDR3 protein. The repertoire includes roughly 540,000 distinct CDR3 sequences, roughly 34% of them detected once, and around 5.9% sits in the top ten. Trimming left V 0 bases short and J 4 bases short, with 15 bases between. The CDR3 loop spans 16 amino acids. CDR1 is SGHDN and CDR2 is FVKESK in the germline V gene. This clonotype originated in a girl between 2 and 17 years old with multiple sclerosis. The V and J genes are TRBV14 and TRBJ2-5, with D perhaps matching TRBD1 or TRBD2 (5 bases each). Sequenced input: blood. The CDR3 protein is CASSQDRGFGGETQYF. CDR3 sequence (DNA): TGTGCCAGCAGCCAAGATCGGGGCTTCGGAGGAGAGACCCAGTACTTC.